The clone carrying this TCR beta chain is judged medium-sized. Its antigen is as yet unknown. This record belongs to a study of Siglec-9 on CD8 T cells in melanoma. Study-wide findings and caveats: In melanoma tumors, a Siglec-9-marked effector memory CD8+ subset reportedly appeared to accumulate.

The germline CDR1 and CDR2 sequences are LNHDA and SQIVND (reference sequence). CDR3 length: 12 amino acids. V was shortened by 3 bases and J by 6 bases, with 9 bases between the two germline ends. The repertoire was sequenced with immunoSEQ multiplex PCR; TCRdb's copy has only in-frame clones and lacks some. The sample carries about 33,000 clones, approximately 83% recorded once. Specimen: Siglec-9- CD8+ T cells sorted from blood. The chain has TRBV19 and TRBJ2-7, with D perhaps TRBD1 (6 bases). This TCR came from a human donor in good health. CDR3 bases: TGTGCCAGTAGTATCAGCAGGGGCGAGCAGTACTTC. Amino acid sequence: CASSISRGEQYF.